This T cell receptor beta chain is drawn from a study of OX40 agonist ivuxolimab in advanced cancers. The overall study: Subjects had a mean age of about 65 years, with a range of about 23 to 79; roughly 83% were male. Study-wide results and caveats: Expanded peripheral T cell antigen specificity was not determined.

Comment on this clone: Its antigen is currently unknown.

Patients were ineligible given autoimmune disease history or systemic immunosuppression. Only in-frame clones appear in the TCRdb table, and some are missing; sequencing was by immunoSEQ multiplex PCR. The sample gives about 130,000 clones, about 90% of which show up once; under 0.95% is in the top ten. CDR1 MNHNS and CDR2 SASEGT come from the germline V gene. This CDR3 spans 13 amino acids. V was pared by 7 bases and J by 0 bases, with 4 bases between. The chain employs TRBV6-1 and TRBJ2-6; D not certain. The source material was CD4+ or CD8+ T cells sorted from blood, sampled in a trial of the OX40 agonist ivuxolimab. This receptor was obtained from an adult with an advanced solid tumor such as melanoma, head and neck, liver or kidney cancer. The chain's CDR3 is CASMNSGANVLTF. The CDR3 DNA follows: TGTGCCAGCATGAACTCTGGGGCCAACGTCCTGACTTTC.